The 5 T cell receptor beta chains presented below share a single source sample, sequenced in a study of T cells after posttransplantation cyclophosphamide. Only in-frame clones appear in the TCRdb table, and some are missing; sequencing was by immunoSEQ multiplex PCR. The sample holds 9,900 or so clones, 95% to 98% seen once. Cells defined as naive were viable CD3+CD4+ or CD3+CD8+ and CCR7+CD45RA+CD45RO-CD95-CD27+CD28+. The sample was naive CD4+ T cells sorted from PBMCs. The source of these receptors is a woman aged 60-70 years in good health, CMV-negative, and a related stem cell transplant donor.

The table lists this clone with a count of one. V is TRBV5-1 and J is TRBJ1-4; D is unresolved. Trimming pared 0 bases from V and 3 bases from J, leaving 6 bases between. Germline V gene sequence: CDR1 SGHRS, CDR2 YFSETQ. The CDR3 length is 14 residues. This CDR3 reads CASSLERSNEKLFF. The CDR3 nucleotides read TGCGCCAGCAGCTTGGAGAGGTCTAATGAAAAACTGTTTTTT.

The J gene is TRBJ1-6, the V gene TRBV6-5, with 11 bases fitting TRBD1. V was clipped by 6 bases and J by 13 bases; unmatched bases: 8. Germline V gene lookup returns CDR1 MNHEY and CDR2 SVGAGI. The CDR3 sequence is 14 residues long. CDR3 nucleotide sequence: TGTGCCAGCAGGGGGGACAGGGGGAACTCCCCCCTCCACTTT. It specifies CASRGDRGNSPLHF.

The chain recombines TRBV7-9 with TRBJ2-5, with D perhaps TRBD1 (5 bases). Trimming shortened V by 2 bases and J by 0 bases, and 13 bases separated the two germline ends. There are 16 residues in the CDR3. Germline CDR1 reads SEHNR; CDR2 reads FQNEAQ (reference sequence). The CDR3: CASSLRPKTDQETQYF. As DNA, the CDR3 is TGTGCCAGCAGCTTACGACCTAAGACAGACCAAGAGACCCAGTACTTC.

The gene calls are TRBV6-1 and TRBJ2-7; perhaps TRBD2 as D (6 bases). The V gene lost 0 bases and the J gene lost 1 base, with 13 bases spanning the gap. CDR3 size: 16 residues. Germline V lookup: CDR1 MNHNS, CDR2 SASEGT. The CDR3 DNA is TGTGCCAGCAGTGAAGCGGGAGGTGCCCTATCCTACGAGCAGTACGTC. The encoded protein is CASSEAGGALSYEQYV.

The rearrangement links TRBV29-1 to TRBJ1-1; D is uncertain. V lost 7 bases and J lost 0, with 18 bases in between. The CDR3 is 15 residues long. Germline CDR1 is SQVTM and CDR2 is ANQGSEA. The CDR3 nucleotides read TGCAGCGCCCGACCCCAGGCCTTTATGAACACTGAAGCTTTCTTT. It encodes CSARPQAFMNTEAFF.